The 31 T cell receptor beta chains given below trace back to one sample, sequenced in a study of glioma-infiltrating T cells (dated by TCRdb to about 2016). TCRdb names Illumina MiSeq as the instrument used. TCR alpha and beta CDR3 regions were amplified with the iRepertoire nested amplicon-rescue multiplex PCR (arm-PCR) platform from RNA. TCRdb took the public reads, trimmed them with fastp at Q25, ran MiXCR for clone calling and kept in-frame beta chains. Rows are unified per CDR3 protein, each entry keeping the most common DNA and genes. The sample includes around 190,000 distinct CDR3 sequences, with more than 25% observed a single time. The ten largest clones represent 20% to 25% of the sample. Sequenced sample: glioma tissue, nonneoplastic brain tissue, or PBMCs (not recorded which). These receptors were taken from a human donor with low-grade glioma or glioblastoma, undergoing nonglioma brain surgery, or in good health (not recorded which).

The chain joins TRBV29-1 to TRBJ1-1; maybe TRBD1 (6 bases). Germline V lookup: CDR1 SQVTM, CDR2 ANQGSEA. Trimming took off 3 bases at V and 4 bases at J, with 12 bases between the two ends. The CDR3 contains 13 residues. As DNA, the CDR3 is TGCAGCGTTGACGGGGGGGCGGCCACTGAAGCTTTCTTT. It yields the protein CSVDGGAATEAFF.

The gene calls are TRBV28 and TRBJ1-5; a weak D match, TRBD1 (6 bases). The CDR3 loop spans 14 amino acids. The germline V gene has CDR1 MDHEN and CDR2 SYDVKM. V lost 11 bases and J 3 bases, leaving 17 bases between the germline ends. In DNA, the CDR3 is TGTGCCTGGAGTGGCCGGACAGTCAATCAGCCCCAGCATTTT. Translating it yields CAWSGRTVNQPQHF.

This clonotype appeared many times. This chain connects TRBV27 to TRBJ2-7, with 9 bases lining up with TRBD1. Germline V gene lookup returns CDR1 MNHEY and CDR2 SMNVEV (reference sequence). CDR3 size: 15 residues. With 6 bases clipped from V and 0 bases from J, the junction kept 6 bases outside the gene matches. CDR3 DNA: TGTGCCAGCAGCCGAGAGGGACAGGGCTCCTACGAGCAGTACTTC. This translates into CASSREGQGSYEQYF.

This clonotype appeared many times. One end of the junction varies from germline; a read error may be responsible. The chain couples TRBV7-2 to TRBJ2-7; 8 nucleotides line up with TRBD2. CDR1 and CDR2 (germline): SGHTA, FQGNSA. This CDR3 has 14 amino acids. The CDR3 sequence: CANSPGLASHEQYF. CDR3 nucleotides: TGTGCCAACAGCCCAGGACTAGCTTCCCACGAGCAGTACTTC.

This clonotype has more than one count but fewer than ten. The chain carries TRBV29-1 and TRBJ2-7; 10 bases agree with TRBD2. Germline loops: CDR1 SQVTM, CDR2 ANQGSEA. V shed 5 bases, J shed 1 base, and the junction held 5 bases outside the gene matches. CDR3 length equals 14 residues. CDR3: CSVSRTSGSYEQYF. The CDR3 coding sequence is TGCAGCGTTTCCCGGACTAGCGGATCCTACGAGCAGTACTTC.

In its sample, this clonotype was seen many times. The rearrangement joins TRBV27 to TRBJ2-7; D is uncertain. The CDR3 loop spans 13 amino acids. Germline V gene sequence: CDR1 MNHEY, CDR2 SMNVEV (reference sequence). The V end lost 6 bases, the J end lost 2 bases, and 11 bases lay between the germline ends. The DNA of the CDR3 is TGTGCCAGCAGCCCCGGTGTCCCCTACGAGCAGTACTTC. It encodes CASSPGVPYEQYF.

This rearrangement joins TRBV4-3 to TRBJ2-7, with 8 bases aligning to TRBD2. The V gene end was trimmed by 0 bases and the J gene end by 5 bases; junction bases not matched to a gene: 12. This CDR3 contains 17 residues. The germline gives CDR1 LGHNA, CDR2 YSLEER. The CDR3 DNA reads as TGCGCCAGCAGCCAAGAGGCTCCGGGACTAGGGGAGAACGAGCAGTACTTC. Residues: CASSQEAPGLGENEQYF.

Details on this clonotype: This may arise from a read error, as a much more abundant clone is one base away. Since no conserved phenylalanine or tryptophan closes the CDR3, a read error is the likely cause. The V and J genes are TRBV6-1 and TRBJ1-5; the D gene is possibly TRBD1 (6 bases). CDR1 MNHNS and CDR2 SASEGT come from the germline V gene. CDR3 size: 15 residues. The chain's CDR3 is CAISESGGGDQPQHL. In DNA form, the CDR3 reads TGTGCCATCAGTGAGTCTGGGGGGGGCGATCAGCCCCAGCATCTT.

Many counts were recorded for this clonotype. The chain joins TRBV25-1 to TRBJ2-1, with D unresolved. The CDR3 covers 11 residues. Trimming stripped 10 bases from V and 0 bases from J, with 4 bases between. The germline V gene has CDR1 MGHDK and CDR2 SYGVNS. The CDR3 region is CATASYNEQFF. The CDR3, as DNA: TGTGCCACGGCCTCCTACAATGAGCAGTTCTTC.

In its sample, this clonotype was seen once. Given a much more abundant clone one base away, this may be a read error. The chain has TRBV4-2 and TRBJ1-3; possible D gene TRBD1, 5 bases. This CDR3 spans 16 amino acids. CDR1 is LGHNA and CDR2 is YNFKEQ in the germline V gene. V was cut by 4 bases and J by 0 bases, with 13 bases left in between. CDR3 coding DNA: TGTGCCAGCAGCCGAAGCCAGGGAAACTCTGGAAACACCATATATTTT. This encodes CASSRSQGNSGNTIYF.

This clonotype was seen only a few times. The V call is TRBV5-6, the J call TRBJ2-7; 8 bases agree with TRBD2. V was clipped by 7 bases and J by 5 bases; unmatched bases: 11. The CDR3 runs 14 residues. Germline lookup yields CDR1 SGHDT and CDR2 YYEEEE. As DNA, the CDR3 is TGTGCCAGCCTACCGGGGGGGCGCAACGACGAGCAGTACTTC. Amino acids: CASLPGGRNDEQYF.

This clonotype was seen at least ten times. CDR3 sequence (DNA): TGTGCCAGCTCACCACGTCCAGGATTTAGCACAGATACGCAGTATTTT. This gives the protein CASSPRPGFSTDTQYF. The genes are TRBV18 and TRBJ2-3; D is uncertain. The CDR3 totals 16 residues. With 1 base removed from V and 0 bases from J, the gap between germline ends came to 11 bases. The germline V gene encodes CDR1 KGHSH and CDR2 LQKENI.

The chain has TRBV7-3 and TRBJ2-1; TRBD2 matches at 11 bases. CDR3 length equals 17 residues. Germline V gives CDR1 SGHTA, CDR2 FQGTGA. The V segment lost 5 bases and the J segment 6 bases; nucleotides outside the gene matches: 12. For the CDR3, the DNA is TGTGCCAGCAGCCCTCTGGTACTAGCGGGAGATAGCAATGAGCAGTTCTTC. Its translation is CASSPLVLAGDSNEQFF.

Worth noting for this clonotype: This clone may be a read error of a much larger clone one base away. V and J are TRBV7-2 and TRBJ1-5; unclear D gene. Looked up from germline, CDR1 is SGHTA and CDR2 is FQGNSA. This CDR3 is built from 13 residues. The CDR3 region is CASSLGQQQPKHF. The CDR3 DNA sequence: TGTGCCAGCAGCTTAGGCCAACAGCAGCCCAAGCATTTT. Combining the CDR3 with reference TRBV7-2 and TRBJ1-5 gives the whole variable domain GAGVSQSPSNKVTEKGKDVELRCDPISGHTALYWYRQSLGQGLEFLIYFQGNSAPDKSGLPSDRFSAERTGGSVSTLTIQRTQQEDSAVYLCASSLGQQQPKHFGDGTRLSIL.

This chain joins TRBV24-1 and TRBJ2-1, with 9 bases that match TRBD2. The CDR3 runs to 15 residues. The V and J ends lost 1 base and 5 bases, in that order; junction bases with no gene match: 2. Germline CDR1 reads KGHDR; CDR2 reads SFDVKD. DNA of the CDR3: TGTGCCACCAGTGATTTAGAGCGGGAGGACAATGAGCAGTTCTTC. As protein: CATSDLEREDNEQFF.

This clonotype was observed a few times. The genes are TRBV5-5 and TRBJ2-5; 9 bases are shared with TRBD1. J gave up 4 bases and V 5 bases, and 9 bases lay outside the gene matches. The CDR3 has 15 residues. CDR1 and CDR2 from the germline V gene are SGHKS and YYEKEE (reference sequence). CDR3 in DNA: TGTGCCAGCAGTGCCACCCCGGGACAGGGAGAGACCCAGTACTTC. Translated, it gives CASSATPGQGETQYF. The full variable domain, with the rest looked up from reference TRBV5-5 and TRBJ2-5, is DAGVTQSPTHLIKTRGQQVTLRCSPISGHKSVSWYQQVLGQGPQFIFQYYEKEERGRGNFPDRFSARQFPNYSSELNVNALLLGDSALYLCASSATPGQGETQYFGPGTRLLVL.

At least ten counts were recorded for this clonotype. This chain connects TRBV6-1 to TRBJ2-7, with 9 positions matching TRBD1. CDR1 is MNHNS and CDR2 is SASEGT in the germline V gene. This CDR3 has 15 amino acids. V shed 4 bases and J 0 bases; nucleotides not matched to a gene: 4. DNA for the CDR3: TGTGCCAGCAGTGTGAGACAGGGGGTCTCCTACGAGCAGTACTTC. Its protein product is CASSVRQGVSYEQYF.

This clonotype was seen many times. This rearrangement joins TRBV6-1 to TRBJ2-1, with 8 bases matching TRBD1. Germline-derived CDR1 and CDR2 are MNHNS and SASEGT. This CDR3 contains 16 residues. Trimming cost V 1 base and J 9 bases; bases outside gene matches: 11. CDR3 bases: TGTGCCAGCAGTGAAGGCCCTGTAACAGGGGGTTTTGAGCAGTTCTTC. This sequence encodes CASSEGPVTGGFEQFF.

The chain uses TRBV27 and TRBJ1-1, with D hard to call. CDR1 is MNHEY and CDR2 is SMNVEV in the germline V gene (reference sequence). CDR3 length: 15 amino acids. The ends were cut back, 5 bases at V and 0 bases at J, with 13 bases in the middle. In DNA, the CDR3 is TGTGCCAGCAGTCCAAGGAAAGGAGTGAACACTGAAGCTTTCTTT. It yields the protein CASSPRKGVNTEAFF.

This clonotype was found many times. This chain connects TRBV6-2 or TRBV6-3 to TRBJ2-3, with unresolved D. Germline CDR1 is MNHEY and CDR2 is SVGEGT. There are 17 residues in the CDR3. V was clipped by 0 bases and J by 0 bases, with 13 bases between them. This CDR3 reads CASSYSSGASSTDTQYF. The CDR3 region has the DNA TGTGCCAGCAGTTACTCTTCTGGCGCTTCTAGCACAGATACGCAGTATTTT.

The V call is TRBV5-1, the J call TRBJ1-3; D gene ambiguous. Germline V gives CDR1 SGHRS, CDR2 YFSETQ. Trimming shortened V by 2 bases and J by 1 base, and 10 bases separated the two germline ends. The CDR3 has 15 residues. The CDR3 protein is CASSFEGGSGNTIYF. In DNA form, the CDR3 reads TGCGCCAGCAGCTTTGAGGGAGGTTCTGGAAACACCATATATTTT.

This clonotype was counted only a few times. V gene TRBV5-1 combines with J gene TRBJ2-5; TRBD2 aligns across 13 bases. Trimming took 3 bases from V and 5 from J; bases not matched to a gene: 7. The CDR3 runs to 16 residues. Per germline, CDR1 SGHRS and CDR2 YFSETQ. CDR3 sequence: CASSSRTSGRAETQYF. The CDR3 bases are TGCGCCAGCAGCTCCAGGACTAGCGGGAGAGCGGAGACCCAGTACTTC. The whole variable domain, filled in from reference TRBV5-1 and TRBJ2-5, reads KAGVTQTPRYLIKTRGQQVTLSCSPISGHRSVSWYQQTPGQGLQFLFEYFSETQRNKGNFPGRFSGRQFSNSRSEMNVSTLELGDSALYLCASSSRTSGRAETQYFGPGTRLLVL.

This clonotype was seen many times. This chain connects TRBV20-1 to TRBJ2-1, with TRBD2 identical over 9 bases. V dropped 0 bases and J dropped 5; count of bases not matched to a gene: 17. This CDR3 has 19 amino acids. CDR1 DFQATT and CDR2 SNEGSKA come from the germline V gene (reference sequence). CDR3 in DNA: TGCAGTGCTAGAGATGGGTTCGCGCCCGGGACTAGCAGAGACAATGAGCAGTTCTTC. Protein product: CSARDGFAPGTSRDNEQFF.

The table lists this clonotype with many counts. V is TRBV28 and J is TRBJ2-7, with D possibly TRBD2 on 5 matching bases. Trimming took 7 bases from V and 12 from J, leaving 25 bases between them. CDR1 MDHEN and CDR2 SYDVKM come from the germline V gene. This CDR3 spans 14 amino acids. This CDR3 is CASITFPLGRAGYF. CDR3 DNA sequence: TGTGCCAGCATCACATTCCCCCTAGGACGGGCGGGGTACTTC.

As to this clonotype: Given a much more abundant clone one base away, this may be a read error. V usage is TRBV4-2 and J usage is TRBJ1-3, with D possibly being TRBD1 (6 bases). CDR1 and CDR2 (germline): LGHNA, YNFKEQ. The CDR3 has 15 amino acids. V lost 0 bases, J lost 2 bases, and 8 bases lay in between. CDR3 loop: CASSQEGDTGNTIYF. In DNA form, the CDR3 reads TGTGCCAGCAGCCAAGAGGGGGACACTGGAAACACCATATATTTT.

At least ten counts were recorded for this clonotype. The chain joins TRBV6-1 to TRBJ1-2, with 7 bases aligning to TRBD1. V dropped 5 bases and J dropped 2; count of bases not matched to a gene: 5. CDR3 length: 14 amino acids. The germline CDR1 and CDR2 sequences are MNHNS and SASEGT. DNA for the CDR3: TGTGCCAGCAGTCCCAGGGGGACCAACTATGGCTACACCTTC. This gives the protein CASSPRGTNYGYTF.

This sequence joins TRBV15 and TRBJ2-3, with D perhaps TRBD2 (5 bases). Germline CDR1 LNHNV, CDR2 YYDKDF (reference sequence). The CDR3 consists of 15 residues. V lost 1 base and J 2 bases, leaving 10 bases between the germline ends. For the CDR3, the DNA is TGTGCCACCAGCAGAGTGGGGAGCCCCACAGATACGCAGTATTTT. Amino acids: CATSRVGSPTDTQYF.

At least ten counts were recorded for this clonotype. The chain combines TRBV6-2 or TRBV6-3 with TRBJ2-5; D ambiguous. Germline assignment: CDR1 MNHEY and CDR2 SVGEGT. V was trimmed by 4 bases and J by 3 bases, leaving 15 bases between them. This CDR3 contains 15 residues. Here the CDR3 DNA reads TGTGCCAGCAGTTCCCCCCACGGAATCGAAGAGACCCAGTACTTC. Protein: CASSSPHGIEETQYF.

This clonotype came up once. DNA of the CDR3: TGTGCCAGCAGATTAACTAGCACCAGCTCCTACAATGAGCAGTTCTTC. Translation gives CASRLTSTSSYNEQFF. The chain has TRBV7-2 and TRBJ2-1, with a tentative D call TRBD2 (6 bases). Deletions cut 6 bases from V and 0 bases from J, with 15 bases between. This CDR3 has 16 residues. The V gene's germline CDR1 is SGHTA and CDR2 FQGNSA.

This clonotype was recorded many times. The gene calls are TRBV28 and TRBJ2-3, with D hard to call. The germline CDR1 and CDR2 sequences are MDHEN and SYDVKM. The V gene lost 5 bases and the J gene lost 1 base, with 1 base spanning the gap. The CDR3 length is 11 residues. Here the CDR3 reads CASSRTDTQYF. CDR3 coding DNA: TGTGCCAGCAGTCGCACAGATACGCAGTATTTT. Drawing the rest from reference TRBV28 and TRBJ2-3, the complete variable domain is DVKVTQSSRYLVKRTGEKVFLECVQDMDHENMFWYRQDPGLGLRLIYFSYDVKMKEKGDIPEGYSVSREKKERFSLILESASTNQTSMYLCASSRTDTQYFGPGTRLTVL.

This clonotype was seen at least ten times. The chain recombines TRBV12-3 or TRBV12-4 with TRBJ2-2; 12 bases align to TRBD2. Unmatched junction bases numbered 6, after V lost 7 bases and J lost 6 bases. This CDR3 spans 15 amino acids. CDR3 loop: CASKPSGRAAGELFF. CDR3 nucleotides: TGTGCCAGCAAGCCTAGCGGGAGGGCGGCCGGGGAGCTGTTTTTT.